This is a list of T cell receptor beta chains from one sample in a study of T cell responses to AZD1222 COVID-19 vaccine. Libraries were prepared by immunoSEQ multiplex PCR; TCRdb keeps only in-frame clonotypes and omits some of them. Here the sample spans about 190,000 clones, roughly 88% being singletons. The sample here was peripheral blood, taken on day 0 of AZD1222 vaccination. The origin of the receptors is an adult in good health. CDR3s include the opening cysteine and the closing phenylalanine or tryptophan. The D gene is left open where the match is weak. Part of the rows lack a size; the others show once, few, many or a class for expanded clones.

-	-	TRBV10-3	TRBJ2-7	CATQAEESYEQYF	TGTGCCACTCAAGCGGAAGAATCCTACGAGCAGTACTTC
TRBD1	-	TRBV7-6	TRBJ2-7	CASSPGQGVEQYF	TGTGCCAGCAGCCCGGGACAGGGGGTCGAGCAGTACTTC
TRBD1	-	TRBV7-8	TRBJ1-5	CASSLVSGGWDGSNQPQHF	TGTGCCAGCAGCTTAGTTTCAGGGGGCTGGGATGGGAGCAATCAGCCCCAGCATTTT
-	-	TRBV12-3/TRBV12-4	TRBJ2-3	CASSLLGPDTQYF	TGTGCCAGCAGTTTACTAGGACCAGATACGCAGTATTTT
-	-	TRBV7-2	TRBJ2-2	CASSLVSTRQNTGELFF	TGTGCCAGCAGCTTAGTGTCTACCAGACAGAACACCGGGGAGCTGTTTTTT
TRBD1	-	TRBV7-9	TRBJ2-7	CASIRPAATGDSYEQYF	TGTGCCAGCATCCGACCGGCCGCGACAGGGGATTCCTACGAGCAGTACTTC
TRBD1	once	TRBV6-1	TRBJ1-6	CASSGGPDRADSPLHF	TGTGCCAGCAGTGGGGGTCCGGACAGGGCAGATTCACCCCTCCACTTT
-	-	TRBV6-5	TRBJ1-1	CASSQGGGTEAFF	TGTGCCAGCAGCCAGGGTGGGGGAACTGAAGCTTTCTTT
TRBD2	-	TRBV7-9	TRBJ2-5	CASSPPWTSGGAGQETQYF	TGTGCCAGCAGCCCTCCTTGGACTAGCGGGGGGGCGGGGCAAGAGACCCAGTACTTC
TRBD2	-	TRBV7-2	TRBJ2-5	CASSLGAGGLETQYF	TGTGCCAGCAGCTTAGGAGCGGGGGGTCTAGAGACCCAGTACTTC
-	-	TRBV29-1	TRBJ2-4	CSVEDPIDSMGADIQYF	TGCAGCGTTGAAGACCCCATAGACAGCATGGGGGCAGACATTCAGTACTTC
-	-	TRBV9	TRBJ2-2	CASSVAPDGGGELFF	TGTGCCAGCAGCGTAGCTCCGGATGGGGGCGGGGAGCTGTTTTTT
-	-	TRBV27	TRBJ1-4	CASSYQGPNEKLFF	TGTGCCAGCAGTTACCAGGGACCGAATGAAAAACTGTTTTTT
TRBD2	once	TRBV5-5	TRBJ2-7	CASSGAGISYEQYF	TGTGCCAGCAGCGGAGCGGGGATCTCCTACGAGCAGTACTTC
TRBD1	once	TRBV19	TRBJ1-3	CASSDRGSGNTIYF	TGTGCCAGTAGTGACAGGGGCTCTGGAAACACCATATATTTT
-	-	TRBV5-1	TRBJ1-2	CASSPRPGGIYGYTF	TGCGCCAGCAGCCCCCGTCCAGGCGGGATCTATGGCTACACCTTC
TRBD1	-	TRBV6-5	TRBJ1-6	CASSYVQGNSPLHF	TGTGCCAGCAGTTACGTACAGGGGAATTCACCCCTCCACTTT
-	-	TRBV6-5	TRBJ1-2	CASTYDGDYGYTF	TGTGCCAGCACTTACGACGGAGACTATGGCTACACCTTC
TRBD2	-	TRBV6-5	TRBJ2-7	CASRESGNYEQYF	TGTGCCAGCAGGGAGAGCGGGAACTACGAGCAGTACTTC
-	-	TRBV5-6	TRBJ1-6	CASSWMTDKESPLHF	TGTGCCAGCAGCTGGATGACAGACAAGGAATCACCCCTCCACTTT
-	-	TRBV6-6	TRBJ1-3	CASSGGTGHSGNTIYF	TGTGCCAGCAGTGGAGGAACGGGACACTCTGGAAACACCATATATTTT
-	-	TRBV20-1	TRBJ1-2	CSAWGEGGYTF	TGCAGTGCCTGGGGGGAGGGCGGCTACACCTTC
-	-	TRBV7-3	TRBJ2-5	CASSSRGPKETQYF	TGTGCCAGCAGCTCCCGGGGGCCCAAAGAGACCCAGTACTTC